This TCR beta chain is drawn from a study of T cells after posttransplantation cyclophosphamide (dated by TCRdb to 2016 to 2017). About the investigation overall: T cell repertoire reconstitution was tracked by TRB sequencing after myeloablative bone marrow transplantation in which posttransplantation cyclophosphamide was used as GVHD prophylaxis. In 3 patients, TRB sequencing was also performed on up to roughly 3 more blood samples taken 2 to 5.2 years after transplant, and in a handful of patients, pretransplant blood was also TRB-sequenced. Samples from a few dozen PTCy-treated patients and 16 related bone marrow donors of those patients were subjected to antigen receptor sequencing. Public TRB sequences were checked against a database of over 3,500 sequences associated with responses to pathogens, tumor antigens, self-antigens and alloantigens. Blood from every one of the 30 or so PTCy patients who had 1-year posttransplant specimens underwent TRB sequencing. Because TRA and TRB clonality correlated tightly in under 10 samples, later TCR analyses were limited to TRB.

The CDR3, cysteine through phenylalanine, is 15 amino acids long. The DNA shown is the 45-base CDR3, in frame from base 1. CDR1 SGHTA and CDR2 FQGTGA are derived from the germline V gene. Trimming takes 7 bases from V and 4 bases from J, and the germline ends sit 19 bases apart. Genomic DNA was the input for TRB sequencing, which was run either with the immunoSEQ assay at survey resolution or with the hsTCRB kit. For the original study's pipeline: The immunoSEQ software was used for initial read processing, and the LymphoSeq R package was used for repertoire analyses. Clonality was computed as 1 minus normalized Shannon entropy, and a Gini coefficient was also calculated for each TRB dataset. To infer phenotypes in unsorted samples, TRB sequences from sorted subsets of the recipient or donor were mapped onto unsorted samples from the same recipient. TCRdb obtained this table from immuneACCESS and retained in-frame rearrangements with V and J assigned. These tables miss some clones; where compared with another copy, unresolved V genes account for less than half of the shortfall, and the remainder is unexplained. The DNA gave D and trimming, while V, J and clone size come from that table. The sample table records about 66,000 clones; just under 95% of these occur just once. The ten largest clonotypes hold about 3.2% of the sample.

Summary of the overall study and its limitations: Donor-recipient similarity was low at 1-2 months but rose over the first year, and later blood repertoires were often dominated by donor CD8+ memory clones. The TRB repertoires of T cells infiltrating skin or GI tract showed only limited overlap with the TRB repertoires of T cells in blood. Across 45 patients, recipient CMV seropositivity and CMV reactivation were highly associated with TRB clonality; PTCy diversity was similar to CNI/methotrexate controls.

Peripheral blood samples were provided by related bone marrow donors on the day of marrow donation. Mononuclear cells from peripheral blood and bone marrow were separated by Ficoll-Hypaque density centrifugation and then cryopreserved. On this clone itself: What antigen it recognizes has not been identified. It has no much larger one-base neighbor in the sample; base qualities were not kept.

What was sequenced was PBMCs. This receptor chain uses TRBV7-3 and TRBJ2-5; the D gene identity is not certain. This clonotype was obtained from a woman in her thirties in good health and a related stem cell transplant donor. The DNA reads TGTGCCAGCACCCACACCCGGCTAGTTCGAGAGACCCAGTACTTC. It encodes CASTHTRLVRETQYF.